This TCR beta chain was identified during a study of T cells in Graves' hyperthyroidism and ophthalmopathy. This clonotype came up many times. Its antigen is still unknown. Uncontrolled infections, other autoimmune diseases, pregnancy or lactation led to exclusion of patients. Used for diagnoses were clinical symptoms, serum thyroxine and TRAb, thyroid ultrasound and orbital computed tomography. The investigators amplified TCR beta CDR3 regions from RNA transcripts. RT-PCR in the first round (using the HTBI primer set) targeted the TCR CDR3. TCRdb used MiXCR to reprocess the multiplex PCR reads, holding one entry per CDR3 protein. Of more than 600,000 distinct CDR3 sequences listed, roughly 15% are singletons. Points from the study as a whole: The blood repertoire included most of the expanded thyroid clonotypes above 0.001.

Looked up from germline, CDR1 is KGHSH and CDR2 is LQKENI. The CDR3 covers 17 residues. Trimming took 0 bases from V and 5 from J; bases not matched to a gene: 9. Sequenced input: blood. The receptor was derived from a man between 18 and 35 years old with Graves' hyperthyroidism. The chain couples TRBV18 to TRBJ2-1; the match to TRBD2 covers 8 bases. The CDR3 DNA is TGTGCCAGCTCACCACCTAAATTAAGCGGGGGTCACAATGAGCAGTTCTTC. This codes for CASSPPKLSGGHNEQFF.